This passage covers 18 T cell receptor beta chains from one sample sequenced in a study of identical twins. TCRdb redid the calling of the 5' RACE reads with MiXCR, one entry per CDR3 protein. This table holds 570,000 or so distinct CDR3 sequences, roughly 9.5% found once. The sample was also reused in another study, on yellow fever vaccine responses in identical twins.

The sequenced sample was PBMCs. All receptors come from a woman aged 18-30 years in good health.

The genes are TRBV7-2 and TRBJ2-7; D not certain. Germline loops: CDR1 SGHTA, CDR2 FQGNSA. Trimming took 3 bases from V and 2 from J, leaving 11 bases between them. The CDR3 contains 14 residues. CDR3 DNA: TGTGCCAGCAGCTTCGGCTTGTCCACCTACGAGCAGTACTTC. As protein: CASSFGLSTYEQYF.

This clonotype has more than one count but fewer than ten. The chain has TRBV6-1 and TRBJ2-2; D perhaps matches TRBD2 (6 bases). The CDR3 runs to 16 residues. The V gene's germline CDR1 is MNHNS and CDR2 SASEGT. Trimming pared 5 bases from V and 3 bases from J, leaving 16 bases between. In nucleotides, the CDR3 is TGTGCCAGCAGTCTAGGACTATCGGGGTACACCGGGGAGCTGTTTTTT. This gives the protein CASSLGLSGYTGELFF.

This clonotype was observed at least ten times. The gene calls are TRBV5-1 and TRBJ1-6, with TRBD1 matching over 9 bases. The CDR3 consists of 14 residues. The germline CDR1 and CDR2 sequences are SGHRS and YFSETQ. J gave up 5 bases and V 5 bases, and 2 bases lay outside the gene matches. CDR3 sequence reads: CASSRTGDNSPLHF. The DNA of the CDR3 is TGCGCCAGCAGTCGGACAGGGGATAATTCACCCCTCCACTTT.

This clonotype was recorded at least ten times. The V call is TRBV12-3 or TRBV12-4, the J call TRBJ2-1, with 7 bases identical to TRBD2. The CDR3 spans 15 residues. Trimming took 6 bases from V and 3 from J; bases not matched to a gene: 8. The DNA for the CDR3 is TGTGCCAGCAGGCCCCCACTAGCGAACTACAATGAGCAGTTCTTC. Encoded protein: CASRPPLANYNEQFF.

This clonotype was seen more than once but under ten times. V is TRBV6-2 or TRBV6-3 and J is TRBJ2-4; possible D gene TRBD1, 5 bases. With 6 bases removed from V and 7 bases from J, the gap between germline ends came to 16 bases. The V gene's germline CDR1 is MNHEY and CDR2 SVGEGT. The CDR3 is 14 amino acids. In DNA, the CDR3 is TGTGCCAGCAGCCTGGACATGGCGAGGAACATTCAGTACTTC. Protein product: CASSLDMARNIQYF.

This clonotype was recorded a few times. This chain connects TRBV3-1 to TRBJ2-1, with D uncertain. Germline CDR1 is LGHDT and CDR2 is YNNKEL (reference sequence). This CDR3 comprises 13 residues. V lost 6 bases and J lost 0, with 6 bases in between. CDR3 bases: TGTGCCAGCAGTGGGGTCTCCTACAATGAGCAGTTCTTC. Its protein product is CASSGVSYNEQFF.

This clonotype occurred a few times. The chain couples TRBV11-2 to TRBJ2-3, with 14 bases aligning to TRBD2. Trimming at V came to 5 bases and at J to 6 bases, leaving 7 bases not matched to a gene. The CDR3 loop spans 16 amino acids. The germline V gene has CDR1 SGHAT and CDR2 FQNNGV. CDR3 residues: CASSPGTSGRLDTQYF. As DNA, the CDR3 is TGTGCCAGCAGCCCCGGGACTAGCGGGAGACTTGATACGCAGTATTTT.

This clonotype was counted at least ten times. This CDR3 is CASSDFGQTYEQYF. In nucleotides, the CDR3 is TGTGCCAGCAGTGACTTCGGGCAAACCTACGAGCAGTACTTC. This chain joins TRBV6-4 and TRBJ2-7; D is uncertain. Germline CDR1 is MRHNA and CDR2 is SNTAGT. Trimming removed 1 base at V and 2 bases at J, with 9 bases between. The CDR3 is 14 amino acids.

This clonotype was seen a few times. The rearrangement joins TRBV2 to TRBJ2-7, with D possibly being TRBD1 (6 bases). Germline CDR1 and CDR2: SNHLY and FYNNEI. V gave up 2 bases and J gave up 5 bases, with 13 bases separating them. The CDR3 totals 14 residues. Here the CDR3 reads CASSEITGNHEQYF. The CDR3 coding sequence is TGTGCCAGCAGTGAAATCACAGGGAACCACGAGCAGTACTTC.

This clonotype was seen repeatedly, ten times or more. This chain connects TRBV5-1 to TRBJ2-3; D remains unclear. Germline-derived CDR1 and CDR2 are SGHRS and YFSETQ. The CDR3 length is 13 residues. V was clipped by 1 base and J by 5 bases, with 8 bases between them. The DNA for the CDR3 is TGCGCCAGCAGCTTGATGGGGAAAGATACGCAGTATTTT. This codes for CASSLMGKDTQYF.

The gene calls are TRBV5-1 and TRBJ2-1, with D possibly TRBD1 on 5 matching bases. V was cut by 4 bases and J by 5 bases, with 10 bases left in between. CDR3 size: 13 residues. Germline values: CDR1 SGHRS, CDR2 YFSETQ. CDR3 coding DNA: TGCGCCAGCAGCCAGGTGACAGACAATGAGCAGTTCTTC. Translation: CASSQVTDNEQFF.

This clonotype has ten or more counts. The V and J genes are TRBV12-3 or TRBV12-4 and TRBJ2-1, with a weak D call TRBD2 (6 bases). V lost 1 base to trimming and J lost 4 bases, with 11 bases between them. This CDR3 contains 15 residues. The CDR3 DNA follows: TGTGCCAGCAGTTTAGTCCCCGGGGGATACAATGAGCAGTTCTTC. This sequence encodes CASSLVPGGYNEQFF.

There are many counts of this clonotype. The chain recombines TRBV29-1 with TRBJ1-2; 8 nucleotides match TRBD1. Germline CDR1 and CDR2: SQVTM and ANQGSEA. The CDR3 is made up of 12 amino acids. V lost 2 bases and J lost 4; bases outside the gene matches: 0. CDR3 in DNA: TGCAGCGTTGAAACAGGGGGCTATGGCTACACCTTC. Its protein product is CSVETGGYGYTF.

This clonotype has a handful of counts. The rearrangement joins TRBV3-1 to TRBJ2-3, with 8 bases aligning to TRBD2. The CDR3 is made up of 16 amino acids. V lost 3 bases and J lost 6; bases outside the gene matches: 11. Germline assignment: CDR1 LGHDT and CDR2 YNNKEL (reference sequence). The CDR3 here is CASSHRLARFSDTQYF. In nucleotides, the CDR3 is TGTGCCAGCAGCCACCGACTAGCGCGTTTTAGCGATACGCAGTATTTT.

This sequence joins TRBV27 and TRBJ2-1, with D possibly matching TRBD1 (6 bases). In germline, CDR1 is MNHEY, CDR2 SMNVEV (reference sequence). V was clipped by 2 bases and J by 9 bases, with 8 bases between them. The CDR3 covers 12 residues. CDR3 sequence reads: CASSLQGLEQFF. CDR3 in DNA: TGTGCCAGCAGTTTACAGGGGCTTGAGCAGTTCTTC.

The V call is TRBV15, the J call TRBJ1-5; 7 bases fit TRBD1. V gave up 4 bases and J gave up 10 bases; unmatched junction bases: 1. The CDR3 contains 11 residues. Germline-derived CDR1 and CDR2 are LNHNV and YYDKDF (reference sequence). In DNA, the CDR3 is TGTGCCACCAGCAACAGGGGACCCCAGCATTTT. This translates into CATSNRGPQHF.

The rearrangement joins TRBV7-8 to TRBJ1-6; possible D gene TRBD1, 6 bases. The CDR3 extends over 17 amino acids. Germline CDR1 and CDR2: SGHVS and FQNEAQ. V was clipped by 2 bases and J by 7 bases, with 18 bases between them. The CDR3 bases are TGTGCCAGCAGCTTATGGGACACACGGAGCCCAAATTCACCCCTCCACTTT. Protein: CASSLWDTRSPNSPLHF.

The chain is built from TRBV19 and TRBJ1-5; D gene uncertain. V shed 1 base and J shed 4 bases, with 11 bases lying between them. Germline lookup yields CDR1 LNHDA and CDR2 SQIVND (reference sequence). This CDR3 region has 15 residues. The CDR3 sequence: CASSIGVGPNQPQHF. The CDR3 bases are TGTGCCAGTAGTATAGGGGTTGGCCCTAATCAGCCCCAGCATTTT.